These 21 T cell receptor beta chains were all obtained from the same sample, sequenced in a study of shared clonotypes between healthy human individuals. The method was immunoSEQ multiplex PCR; TCRdb's version includes in-frame clones alone and lacks a portion of them. The data contain some 96,000 clones, around half of them singletons. Sequencing was done on a sample of PBMCs. The receptors come from a woman aged 40 to 49 in good health. Some clones in this sample may be carry-over from other donors' samples.

This clone came up a few times. This chain joins TRBV27 and TRBJ2-3; D perhaps matches TRBD1 (5 bases). In germline, CDR1 is MNHEY, CDR2 SMNVEV (reference sequence). The CDR3 consists of 15 residues. V lost 2 bases to trimming and J lost 5 bases, with 14 bases between them. This CDR3 is CASSLGTGLGDTQYF. The DNA for the CDR3 is TGTGCCAGCAGTTTAGGAACAGGCCTGGGAGATACGCAGTATTTT.

The J gene is TRBJ2-7, the V gene TRBV30; D unclear. CDR3 length: 15 amino acids. Germline CDR1 and CDR2: GTSNPN and SVGIG (reference sequence). Trimming took off 3 bases at V and 3 bases at J, with 18 bases between the two ends. The CDR3 DNA is TGTGCCTGGAGCACACCCCGTGGCAGAGACTACGAGCAGTACTTC. Translated: CAWSTPRGRDYEQYF.

To note about this clone: A far larger clone is one nucleotide away, so this likely arose from a read error. The chain combines TRBV7-8 with TRBJ2-5; D call uncertain. TRBJ2-7 matches the DNA end more closely, so the J call is doubtful. There are 11 residues in the CDR3. Germline values: CDR1 SGHVS, CDR2 FQNEAQ. The CDR3 loop is CASRDSYEQYF. CDR3 sequence (DNA): TGTGCCAGCAGGGACTCCTACGAGCAGTACTTC.

Of note for this clone: Possible read error: a much larger clone is one base away. Other DNA sequences of this sample code for an identical CDR3. The chain joins TRBV5-1 to TRBJ1-6, with TRBD1 matching over 9 bases. The CDR3 contains 14 residues. CDR1 and CDR2 from the germline V gene are SGHRS and YFSETQ. The CDR3 sequence is CASSRDRVSSPLHF. The CDR3 DNA reads as TGCGCCAGCAGCCGGGACAGGGTATCTTCACCCCTCCACTTC.

This clone was counted many times. V usage is TRBV6-5 and J usage is TRBJ2-5, with D possibly matching TRBD2 (6 bases). The end of the DNA aligns better with TRBJ2-7, so the J call may be wrong. The CDR3 extends over 13 amino acids. Germline CDR1 MNHEY, CDR2 SVGAGI. CDR3 protein: CASSLVGGYEQYF. CDR3 DNA: TGTGCCAGCAGCCTTGTGGGGGGCTACGAGCAGTACTTC.

Ten or more counts support this clone. The chain carries TRBV7-2 and TRBJ2-2; no reliable D call. This CDR3 has 12 residues. The ends were cut back, 3 bases at V and 8 bases at J, with 7 bases in the middle. Germline CDR1 and CDR2: SGHTA and FQGNSA. The CDR3 sequence is CASSFGLGELFF. CDR3 DNA: TGTGCCAGCAGCTTTGGTTTGGGGGAGCTGTTTTTT.

The chain carries TRBV11-2 and TRBJ2-3; 9 bases fit TRBD1. The CDR3 sequence is 13 residues long. V lost 0 bases, J lost 11 bases, and 3 bases stayed unmatched. Germline V gene lookup returns CDR1 SGHAT and CDR2 FQNNGV. This CDR3 is CASSLDRDRVQYF. The DNA of the CDR3 is TGTGCCAGCAGCTTAGATCGGGACAGGGTGCAGTATTTT.

The chain couples TRBV28 to TRBJ1-2, with TRBD1 identical over 8 bases. The CDR3 totals 15 residues. V lost 2 bases to trimming and J lost 4 bases; unmatched junction nucleotides: 6. Per the germline V gene, CDR1 is MDHEN and CDR2 is SYDVKM. CDR3 sequence reads: CASSLPGGGVYGYTF. The CDR3 DNA reads as TGTGCCAGCAGTTTACCAGGGGGCGGTGTCTATGGCTACACCTTC.

In this sample, this clone turned up many times. The V and J genes are TRBV30 and TRBJ2-3, with 7 nucleotides matching TRBD1. The germline V gene encodes CDR1 GTSNPN and CDR2 SVGIG (reference sequence). Losses at the gene ends were 5 bases for V and 1 base for J; bases not matched to a gene: 0. The CDR3 contains 12 residues. CDR3 loop: CAWDRGTDTQYF. DNA for the CDR3: TGTGCCTGGGACAGGGGCACAGATACGCAGTATTTT.

This clone showed up just once. The V and J genes are TRBV29-1 and TRBJ1-4; weak D call: TRBD1 (5 bases). Germline V gives CDR1 SQVTM, CDR2 ANQGSEA. This CDR3 has 14 amino acids. V was pared by 5 bases and J by 6 bases, with 16 bases between. In nucleotides, the CDR3 is TGCAGCGTTAGTTTCGGGACTAGCGATGAAAAACTGTTTTTT. Residues: CSVSFGTSDEKLFF.

Concerning this clone itself: A far larger clone lies a single base away; this is likely a read error. V gene TRBV25-1 combines with J gene TRBJ1-6; D is ambiguous. The CDR3 contains 12 residues. The V gene's germline CDR1 is MGHDK and CDR2 SYGVNS. CDR3 amino acids: CASGESWQFLHF. CDR3 bases: TGTGCCAGCGGTGAAAGTTGGCAGTTCCTCCACTTT.

V gene TRBV29-1 combines with J gene TRBJ2-5; 7 positions agree with TRBD2. This CDR3 region has 15 residues. The V gene's germline CDR1 is SQVTM and CDR2 ANQGSEA. V was pared by 3 bases and J by 2 bases, with 9 bases of the junction left unmatched. The CDR3: CSVDGLAVRQETQYF. CDR3 nucleotides: TGCAGCGTTGACGGCCTAGCGGTAAGGCAAGAGACCCAGTACTTC.

The V and J genes are TRBV4-2 and TRBJ2-3, with 9 bases fitting TRBD1. The V and J ends lost 1 base and 4 bases, in that order; junction bases with no gene match: 9. The germline gives CDR1 LGHNA, CDR2 YNFKEQ. The CDR3 totals 17 residues. The CDR3 region has the DNA TGTGCCAGCAGCCAAGGAACAGGGGGCGAAGGTGCAGATACGCAGTATTTT. Encoded protein: CASSQGTGGEGADTQYF.

The V call is TRBV10-3, the J call TRBJ2-7; 8 bases are a match to TRBD1. The CDR3 length is 17 residues. CDR1 and CDR2 (germline): ENHRY, SYGVKD. With V trimmed by 4 bases and J by 0 bases, 11 bases remained unmatched. CDR3 sequence: CAISAYVGQGSSYEQYF. CDR3 DNA: TGTGCCATCAGTGCTTACGTCGGACAGGGAAGCTCCTACGAGCAGTACTTC.

V and J are TRBV5-1 and TRBJ2-7, with TRBD1 matching 9 bases. In germline, CDR1 is SGHRS, CDR2 YFSETQ. The CDR3 contains 14 residues. V lost 6 bases, J lost 6 bases, and 10 bases stayed unmatched. For the CDR3, the DNA is TGCGCCAGCACAATCCAACAGGGGGCGGGCGAGCAGTACTTC. This gives the protein CASTIQQGAGEQYF.

This clone was seen a handful of times. This chain uses TRBV7-2 with TRBJ2-5; the match to TRBD1 covers 8 bases. The last part of the DNA fits TRBJ2-7 better; the J call may be wrong. CDR3 size: 19 residues. Germline CDR1 and CDR2: SGHTA and FQGNSA. CDR3 nucleotide sequence: TGTGCCAGCAGCTTAGCGGTGAGAACAGGGGGACTGGGGTCCTACGAGCAGTACTTC. This translates into CASSLAVRTGGLGSYEQYF.

This clone was seen many times. J is TRBJ2-4 and V is TRBV7-9, with 7 bases lining up with TRBD2. Germline values: CDR1 SEHNR, CDR2 FQNEAQ (reference sequence). This CDR3 spans 15 amino acids. Germline trimming cut 5 bases from V and 8 bases from J; bases unmatched to any gene: 12. The CDR3 reads CASSPSGGVLDIQYF. CDR3 nucleotide sequence: TGTGCCAGCAGCCCTTCGGGGGGAGTACTGGACATTCAGTACTTC.

This clone has ten or more counts. The rearrangement joins TRBV6-5 to TRBJ1-2; D remains ambiguous. Germline V gene lookup returns CDR1 MNHEY and CDR2 SVGAGI. The germline V and J ends were trimmed by 6 bases and 0 bases, with 11 bases remaining between them. CDR3 size: 14 residues. The CDR3 DNA reads TGTGCCAGCAGCCCCCGGGCCCCTAACTATGGCTACACCTTC. This encodes CASSPRAPNYGYTF.

The CDR3 reads CASFERSSYEQYF. The CDR3 DNA sequence: TGTGCCAGCTTTGAAAGAAGCTCCTACGAGCAGTACTTC. The rearrangement uses TRBV28 and TRBJ2-5; no firm D call. TRBJ2-7 matches the DNA end more closely, so the J call is doubtful. Germline V gene data show CDR1 as MDHEN and CDR2 as SYDVKM. The CDR3 consists of 13 residues.

The chain employs TRBV19 and TRBJ1-1; D not certain. This CDR3 contains 12 residues. Germline CDR1 LNHDA, CDR2 SQIVND (reference sequence). CDR3 nucleotide sequence: TGTGCGACCTCACCCGGGGTTGCTGAAGCTTTCTTT. Its translation: CATSPGVAEAFF.

The table lists this clone with a few counts. The genes are TRBV30 and TRBJ2-2, with D perhaps matching TRBD1 or TRBD2 (5 bases each). The germline V gene encodes CDR1 GTSNPN and CDR2 SVGIG (reference sequence). Trimming took off 4 bases at V and 7 bases at J, with 13 bases between the two ends. This CDR3 region has 13 residues. CDR3 coding DNA: TGTGCCTGGATCAGGGACGTGGACGGGGAGCTGTTTTTT. This gives the protein CAWIRDVDGELFF.